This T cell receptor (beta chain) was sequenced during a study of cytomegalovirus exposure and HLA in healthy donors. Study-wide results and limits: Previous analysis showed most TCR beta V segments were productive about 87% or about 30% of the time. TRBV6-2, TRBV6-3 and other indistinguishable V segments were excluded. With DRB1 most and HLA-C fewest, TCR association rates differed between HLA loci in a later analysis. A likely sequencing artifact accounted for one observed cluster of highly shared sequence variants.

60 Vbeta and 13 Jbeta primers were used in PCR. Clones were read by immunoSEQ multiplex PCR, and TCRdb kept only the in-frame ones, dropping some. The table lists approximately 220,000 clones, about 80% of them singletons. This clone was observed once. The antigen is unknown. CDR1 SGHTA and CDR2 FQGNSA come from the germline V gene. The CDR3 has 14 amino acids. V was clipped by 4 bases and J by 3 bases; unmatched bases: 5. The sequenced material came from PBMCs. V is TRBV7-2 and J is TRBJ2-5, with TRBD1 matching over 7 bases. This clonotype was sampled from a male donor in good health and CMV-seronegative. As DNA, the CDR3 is TGTGCCAGCAGCTGGGGAGACAGGGAAGAGACCCAGTACTTC. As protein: CASSWGDREETQYF.